This T cell receptor (beta chain) stems from a study of patients and donors after allogeneic stem cell transplantation. TCRdb independently ran MiXCR on the RT-PCR reads; one entry per CDR3 protein. Altogether more than 150,000 distinct CDR3 sequences are present, roughly 24% being singletons, with the ten largest covering roughly a quarter. The length of the CDR3 is 15 residues. Between the trimmed V and J ends, which lost 0 bases and 0 bases, there was a span of 11 bases. From germline, CDR1 is DFQATT and CDR2 SNEGSKA (reference sequence). The TCR was taken from a human donor who was either an allogeneic HSCT recipient or a stem cell or donor lymphocyte infusion donor (not recorded which). It is not recorded whose cells these are; they may come from a transplant donor. The sample consisted of blood, either unsorted or a sorted T cell fraction (not recorded which). The chain couples TRBV20-1 to TRBJ1-2, with TRBD1 as a possible D gene (6 bases). CDR3 in DNA: TGCAGTGCTAGAGACGGGACATTTTCTAACTATGGCTACACCTTC. Protein product: CSARDGTFSNYGYTF.